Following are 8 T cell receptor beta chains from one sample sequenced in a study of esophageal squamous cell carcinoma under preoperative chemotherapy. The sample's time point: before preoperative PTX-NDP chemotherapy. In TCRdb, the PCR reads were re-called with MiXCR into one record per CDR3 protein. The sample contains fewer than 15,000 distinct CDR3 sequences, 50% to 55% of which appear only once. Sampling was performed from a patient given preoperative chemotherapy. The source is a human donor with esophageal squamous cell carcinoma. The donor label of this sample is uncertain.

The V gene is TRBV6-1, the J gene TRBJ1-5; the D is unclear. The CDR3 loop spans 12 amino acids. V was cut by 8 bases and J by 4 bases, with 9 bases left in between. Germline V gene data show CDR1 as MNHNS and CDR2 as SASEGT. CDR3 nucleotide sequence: TGTGCCAGCTCTAACCCGAATCAGCCCCAGCATTTT. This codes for CASSNPNQPQHF.

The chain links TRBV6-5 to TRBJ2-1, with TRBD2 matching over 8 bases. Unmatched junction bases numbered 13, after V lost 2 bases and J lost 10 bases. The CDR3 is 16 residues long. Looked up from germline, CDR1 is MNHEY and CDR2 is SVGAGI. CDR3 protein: CASSYLSGAHDGEQFF. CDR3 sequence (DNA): TGTGCCAGCAGTTACCTTAGCGGGGCGCACGACGGGGAGCAGTTCTTC.

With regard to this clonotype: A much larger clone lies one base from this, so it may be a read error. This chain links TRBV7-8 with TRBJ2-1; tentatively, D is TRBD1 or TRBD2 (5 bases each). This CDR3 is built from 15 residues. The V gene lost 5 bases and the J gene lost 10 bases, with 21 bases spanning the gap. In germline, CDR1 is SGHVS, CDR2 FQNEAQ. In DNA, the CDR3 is TGTGCCAGCAGCCCCCCTGGGGGAAGGTCCTACGAGCAGTTCTTC. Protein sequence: CASSPPGGRSYEQFF.

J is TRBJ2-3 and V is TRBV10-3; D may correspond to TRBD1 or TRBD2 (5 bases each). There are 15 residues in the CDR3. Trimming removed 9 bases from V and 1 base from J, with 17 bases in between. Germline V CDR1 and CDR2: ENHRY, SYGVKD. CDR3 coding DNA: TGTGCCATGGGGCCCGGGGATCGACGCACAGATACGCAGTATTTT. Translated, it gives CAMGPGDRRTDTQYF.

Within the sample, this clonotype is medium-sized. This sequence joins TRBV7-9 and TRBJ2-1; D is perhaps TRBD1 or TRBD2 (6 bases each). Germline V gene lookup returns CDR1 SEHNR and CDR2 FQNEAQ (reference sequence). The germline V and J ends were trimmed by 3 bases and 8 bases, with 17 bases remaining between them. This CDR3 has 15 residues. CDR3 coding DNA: TGTGCCAGCAGCTTGGGGGGCAGGGGAATCGATGAGCAGTTCTTC. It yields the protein CASSLGGRGIDEQFF.

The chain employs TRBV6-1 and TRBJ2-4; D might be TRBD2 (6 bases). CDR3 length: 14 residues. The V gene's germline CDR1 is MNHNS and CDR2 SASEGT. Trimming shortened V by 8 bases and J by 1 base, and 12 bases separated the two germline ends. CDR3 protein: CASRSGVAKNIQYF. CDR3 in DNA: TGTGCCAGCCGCTCGGGGGTTGCCAAAAACATTCAGTACTTC.

The CDR3 bases are TGTGCCAGCAGTTCCGGGGACCTGGGGGGGAAGACCCAGTACTTC. This sequence encodes CASSSGDLGGKTQYF. The chain recombines TRBV6-5 with TRBJ2-7, with TRBD2 matching 7 bases. The DNA end lines up better with TRBJ2-5; the J call may be wrong. The germline CDR1 and CDR2 sequences are MNHEY and SVGAGI. This CDR3 region has 15 residues.

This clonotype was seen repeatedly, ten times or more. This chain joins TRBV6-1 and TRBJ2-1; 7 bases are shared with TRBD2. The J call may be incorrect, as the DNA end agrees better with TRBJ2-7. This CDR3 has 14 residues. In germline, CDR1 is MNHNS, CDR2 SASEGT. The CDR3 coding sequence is TGTGCCAGCAGACGAGACATTACTAGCGCCGAGCAGTACTTC. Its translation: CASRRDITSAEQYF.